This TCR beta chain was sequenced during a study of cytomegalovirus exposure and HLA in healthy donors. Germline CDR1 and CDR2: GTSNPN and SVGIG (reference sequence). CDR3 length: 14 residues. V gave up 5 bases and J gave up 1 base, with 11 bases separating them. PCR involved 60 Vbeta and 13 Jbeta primers. The data were produced by immunoSEQ multiplex PCR, yet TCRdb's version contains in-frame clones alone and is incomplete. The data contain around 150,000 clones, around 77% of them seen just once; the ten biggest clones take up more than 1.1%. The sequenced sample consisted of PBMCs. The TCR originated in a woman in her 30s in good health and CMV-seronegative. This chain uses TRBV30 with TRBJ1-4, with D perhaps TRBD1 (5 bases). The CDR3 nucleotides read TGTGCCTGGGGCCACGGGGGAACTAATGAAAAACTGTTTTTT. Its translation: CAWGHGGTNEKLFF.